This entry is about one T cell receptor beta chain. There are 18 residues in the CDR3. Trimming took 4 bases from V and 7 from J; bases not matched to a gene: 11. Germline V gene sequence: CDR1 SGHRS, CDR2 YFSETQ. The data were produced by immunoSEQ multiplex PCR, yet TCRdb's version contains in-frame clones alone and is incomplete. The sample lists roughly 130,000 clones; 80% to 85% were seen once. These data originate in a study of blood T cell repertoires in COVID-19. About the research overall: Researchers got acute and convalescent COVID-19 samples from the United States, Italy and Spain. PBMCs, B-cell-depleted T cells, or T cells provided the cDNA or gDNA that made up the material.

Living in about two dozen US areas, the participants were between roughly 18 and 90 years of age. Two negative PCRs, clearance, or symptom resolution characterized the recovered Cohort 3 donors. The TCR was taken from a woman in her thirties who had recovered from COVID-19. The rearrangement links TRBV5-1 to TRBJ2-2; TRBD2 matches 15 bases. Sequencing was carried out using PBMCs or T cells enriched from blood (not recorded which). This CDR3 is CASSPSGLAGGQGGELFF. The CDR3 region has the DNA TGCGCCAGCAGCCCCTCGGGACTAGCGGGAGGACAAGGCGGGGAGCTGTTTTTT.